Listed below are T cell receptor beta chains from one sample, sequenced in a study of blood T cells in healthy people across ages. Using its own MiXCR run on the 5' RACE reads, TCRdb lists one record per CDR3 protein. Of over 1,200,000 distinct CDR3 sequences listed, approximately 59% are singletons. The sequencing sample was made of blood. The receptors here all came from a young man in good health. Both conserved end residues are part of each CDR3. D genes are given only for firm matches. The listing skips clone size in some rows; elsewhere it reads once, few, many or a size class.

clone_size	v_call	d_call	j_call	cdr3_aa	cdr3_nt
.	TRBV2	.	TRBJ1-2	CASSEDSLSYGYTF	TGTGCCAGCAGTGAAGACAGTTTGAGCTATGGCTACACCTTC
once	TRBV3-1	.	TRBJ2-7	CASSQVPGVGIYEQYF	TGTGCCAGCAGCCAGGTTCCAGGGGTAGGGATCTACGAGCAGTACTTC
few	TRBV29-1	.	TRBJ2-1	CSEREMGRNEQFF	TGCAGCGAACGGGAAATGGGTCGTAATGAGCAGTTCTTC
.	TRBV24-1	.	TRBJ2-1	CATGRVGEQFF	TGTGCCACCGGTCGGGTCGGTGAGCAGTTCTTC
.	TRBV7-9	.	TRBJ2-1	CASSLSGYSYNEQFF	TGTGCCAGCAGCTTAAGCGGATACTCCTACAATGAGCAGTTCTTC
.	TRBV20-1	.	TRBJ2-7	CSATGQTTYEQYF	TGCAGTGCCACAGGACAGACTACCTACGAGCAGTACTTC
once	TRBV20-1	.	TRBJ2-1	CSPGYGNEQFF	TGCAGTCCCGGATACGGCAATGAGCAGTTCTTC
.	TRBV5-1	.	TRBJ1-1	CASSIQGWNMNTEAFF	TGCGCCAGCAGCATACAGGGTTGGAATATGAACACTGAAGCTTTCTTT
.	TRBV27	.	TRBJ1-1	CASSLSPRDRRQAFF	TGTGCCAGCAGTTTATCGCCCCGGGACCGCCGGCAAGCTTTCTTT
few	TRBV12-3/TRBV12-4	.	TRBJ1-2	CASSWGTFNYGYTF	TGTGCCAGCAGTTGGGGTACCTTTAACTATGGCTACACCTTC
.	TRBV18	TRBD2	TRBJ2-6	CASSRGLAGVYSGANVLTF	TGTGCCAGCTCACGCGGACTAGCGGGGGTATACTCTGGGGCCAACGTCCTGACTTTC
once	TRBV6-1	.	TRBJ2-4	CASSELPGVLAKNIQYF	TGTGCCAGCAGTGAACTCCCAGGAGTACTAGCCAAAAACATTCAGTACTTC
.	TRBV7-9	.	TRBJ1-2	CASSSDLVGGYTF	TGTGCCAGCAGCTCTGACCTAGTAGGCGGCTACACCTTC
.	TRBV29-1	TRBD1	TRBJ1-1	CSVEPAGGSTEAFF	TGCAGCGTTGAACCCGCAGGGGGGAGTACTGAAGCTTTCTTT
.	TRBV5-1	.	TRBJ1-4	CASSSGLLGNEKLFF	TGCGCCAGCAGCTCGGGACTGCTCGGAAACGAAAAACTGTTTTTT
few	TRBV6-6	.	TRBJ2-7	CASSYSIGDSRLYEQYF	TGTGCCAGCAGTTACTCGATTGGTGACAGTCGACTTTACGAGCAGTACTTC
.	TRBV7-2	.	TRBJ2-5	CASSLGGGRAETQYF	TGTGCCAGCAGCTTAGGTGGGGGCAGGGCAGAGACCCAGTACTTC
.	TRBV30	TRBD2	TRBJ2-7	CAWSELAASNEQYF	TGTGCCTGGAGTGAACTAGCGGCCAGCAACGAGCAGTACTTC
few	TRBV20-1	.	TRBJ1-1	CSARDRRGDTEAFF	TGCAGTGCTAGAGATCGAAGGGGAGACACTGAAGCTTTCTTT
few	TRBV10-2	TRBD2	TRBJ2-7	CASSERLAETYEQYF	TGCGCCAGCAGTGAGAGACTAGCGGAGACCTACGAGCAGTACTTC
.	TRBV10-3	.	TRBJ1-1	CAISESGEAFF	TGTGCCATCAGTGAGTCAGGCGAAGCTTTCTTT
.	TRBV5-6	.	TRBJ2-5	CASSLGPFETQYF	TGTGCCAGCAGCTTGGGCCCCTTTGAGACCCAGTACTTC
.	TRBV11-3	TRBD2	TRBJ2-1	CASSARTSGKDEQFF	TGTGCCAGCAGCGCCCGGACTAGCGGGAAAGATGAGCAGTTCTTC
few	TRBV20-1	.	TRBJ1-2	CSARDSAEGNYGYTF	TGCAGTGCTAGGGATTCGGCGGAGGGAAATTATGGCTACACCTTC
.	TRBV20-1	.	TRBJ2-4	CSAVGRNFGNIQYF	TGCAGTGCTGTTGGTAGGAACTTTGGGAACATTCAGTACTTC
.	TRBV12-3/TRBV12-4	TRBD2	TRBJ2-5	CASSLKLAGVRETQYF	TGTGCCAGCAGTTTGAAGCTAGCGGGGGTAAGAGAGACCCAGTACTTC
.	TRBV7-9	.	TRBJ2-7	CASSLWDQFHEQYF	TGTGCCAGCAGCTTATGGGATCAGTTCCACGAGCAGTACTTC
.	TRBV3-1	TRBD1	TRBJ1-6	CASSQPGTGDSPLHF	TGTGCCAGCAGCCAACCCGGGACAGGAGATTCACCCCTCCACTTT
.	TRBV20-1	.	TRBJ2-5	CSATPAPGGQETQYF	TGCAGTGCAACTCCCGCTCCCGGAGGCCAAGAGACCCAGTACTTC
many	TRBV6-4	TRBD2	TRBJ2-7	CASRRTSDYEQYF	TGTGCCAGCAGACGGACTAGCGACTACGAGCAGTACTTC
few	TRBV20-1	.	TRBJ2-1	CSARESAGSRYNEQFF	TGCAGTGCTAGAGAGTCAGCCGGGAGTCGGTACAATGAGCAGTTCTTC
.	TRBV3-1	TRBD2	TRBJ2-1	CASSQVSGVYNEQFF	TGTGCCAGCAGCCAAGTTAGCGGGGTATACAATGAGCAGTTCTTC
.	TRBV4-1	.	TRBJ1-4	CASSLGVTNEKLFF	TGCGCCAGCAGCTTAGGAGTAACTAATGAAAAACTGTTTTTT
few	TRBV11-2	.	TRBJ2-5	CASSLDHMAETQYF	TGTGCCAGCAGCTTAGATCACATGGCAGAGACCCAGTACTTC
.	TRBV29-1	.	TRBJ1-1	CSVGREVNTEAFF	TGCAGCGTTGGAAGGGAGGTGAACACTGAAGCTTTCTTT
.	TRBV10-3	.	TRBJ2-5	CAISDEEWETQYF	TGCGCCATCAGTGATGAGGAATGGGAGACCCAGTACTTC
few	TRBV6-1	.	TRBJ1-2	CASREGDRNGYTF	TGTGCCAGCAGGGAAGGGGATAGAAATGGCTACACCTTC
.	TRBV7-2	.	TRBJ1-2	CASSLSGFYYGYTF	TGTGCCAGCAGCTTATCCGGCTTCTACTATGGCTACACCTTC
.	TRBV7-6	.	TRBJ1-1	CASSPVFALMNTEAFF	TGTGCCAGCAGCCCAGTATTCGCGCTCATGAACACTGAAGCTTTCTTT
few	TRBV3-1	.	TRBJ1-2	CASSQGAVNYGYTF	TGTGCCAGCAGCCAAGGGGCAGTTAACTATGGCTACACCTTC
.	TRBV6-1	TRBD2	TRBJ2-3	CASGDSGRTTDTQYF	TGTGCCAGCGGGGATAGCGGGAGGACCACAGATACGCAGTATTTT
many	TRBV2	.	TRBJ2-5	CASSGRGPQTQYF	TGTGCCAGCAGTGGTCGGGGTCCGCAGACCCAGTACTTC
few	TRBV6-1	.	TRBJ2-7	CASSVQGIPYEQYF	TGTGCCAGCAGTGTCCAGGGGATTCCCTACGAGCAGTACTTC
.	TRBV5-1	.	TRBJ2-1	CASSPRAALLSSYNEQFF	TGCGCCAGCTCTCCCCGGGCAGCCCTCCTGAGCTCCTACAATGAGCAGTTCTTC
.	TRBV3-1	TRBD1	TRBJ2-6	CASSQEEGDRVFRSGANVLTF	TGTGCCAGCAGCCAAGAGGAGGGGGACAGGGTGTTTCGCTCTGGGGCCAACGTCCTGACTTTC
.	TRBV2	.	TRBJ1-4	CASSIRSNEKLFF	TGTGCCAGCAGTATCAGATCTAATGAAAAACTGTTTTTT
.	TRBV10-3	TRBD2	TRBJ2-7	CAITTSGTYEQYF	TGTGCCATCACGACTAGCGGTACCTACGAGCAGTACTTC
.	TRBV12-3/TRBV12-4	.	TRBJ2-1	CASSATRESSQFF	TGTGCCAGCAGTGCGACTAGGGAAAGTTCACAGTTCTTC
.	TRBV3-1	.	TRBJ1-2	CASSQGVMAGYTF	TGTGCCAGCAGCCAAGGGGTAATGGCTGGCTACACCTTC
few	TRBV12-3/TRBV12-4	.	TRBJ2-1	CASNPPGLEQFF	TGTGCCAGCAACCCTCCGGGACTTGAGCAGTTCTTC
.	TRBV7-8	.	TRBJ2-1	CASSLGRWGDNEQFF	TGTGCCAGCAGCTTAGGGAGGTGGGGTGACAATGAGCAGTTCTTC
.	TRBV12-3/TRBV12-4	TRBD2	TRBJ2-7	CASSFQTGRVEQYF	TGTGCCAGCAGCTTCCAGACCGGGAGGGTCGAGCAGTACTTC
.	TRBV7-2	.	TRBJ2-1	CASSLGLVEGFNEQFF	TGTGCCAGCAGCTTAGGTTTGGTGGAAGGGTTCAATGAGCAGTTCTTC
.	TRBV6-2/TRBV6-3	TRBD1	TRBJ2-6	CASSPRGTGGAGANVLTF	TGTGCCAGCAGTCCCAGGGGGACAGGGGGCGCTGGGGCCAACGTCCTGACTTTC
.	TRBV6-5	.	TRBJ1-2	CASSPGGSQGYTF	TGTGCCAGCAGTCCCGGTGGCAGCCAGGGCTACACCTTC
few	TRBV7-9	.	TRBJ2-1	CASSARRSRVAVGEQFF	TGTGCCAGCAGCGCCCGACGGAGCAGGGTTGCTGTTGGGGAGCAGTTCTTC
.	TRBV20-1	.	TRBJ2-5	CSGLKRGSMETQYF	TGCAGTGGTCTTAAGAGAGGGTCCATGGAGACCCAGTACTTC